A selection of T cell receptor beta chains follows, all from one sample in a study of blood T cell repertoires in COVID-19. The repertoire was sequenced with immunoSEQ multiplex PCR; TCRdb's copy has only in-frame clones and lacks some. The sample includes about 26,000 clones, around 93% seen only once; the top ten take around 2.8%. The sequencing sample was made of peripheral blood. The receptors come from a human donor in a cohort sampled during active COVID-19. Both conserved end residues are part of each CDR3. The D gene is left open where the match is weak. Where a row states a size, it is once, few, many or the class of an expanded clone; other rows omit it.

V: TRBV4-2; size: NA; J: TRBJ2-1; D: TRBD1; DNA: TGTGCCAGCAGCCGACAGGGCCAGGCCTACAATGAGCAGTTCTTC; CDR3: CASSRQGQAYNEQFF
V: TRBV25-1; size: NA; J: TRBJ1-1; D: NA; DNA: TGTGCCAGCAGTGAATCCAGTGGCAATTTGAACACTGAAGCTTTCTTT; CDR3: CASSESSGNLNTEAFF
V: TRBV9; size: NA; J: TRBJ1-1; D: TRBD1; DNA: TGTGCCAGCAGCGGGACAGGGACGTACACTGAAGCTTTCTTT; CDR3: CASSGTGTYTEAFF
V: TRBV11-2; size: NA; J: TRBJ1-6; D: NA; DNA: TGTGCCAGCAGCCTCCCCGGGGGGACCCCCTCACCCCTCCACTTT; CDR3: CASSLPGGTPSPLHF
V: TRBV7-9; size: NA; J: TRBJ2-5; D: NA; DNA: TGTGCCAGCAGCCTCACGGGGGAAGAGACCCAGTACTTC; CDR3: CASSLTGEETQYF
V: TRBV10-3; size: NA; J: TRBJ1-2; D: TRBD1; DNA: TGTGCCATCAAACAGGGGGAAGGCTACACCTTC; CDR3: CAIKQGEGYTF
V: TRBV28; size: NA; J: TRBJ1-4; D: NA; DNA: TGTGCCAGCAGTTTACCCCAGGGAGGGAATGAAAAACTGTTTTTT; CDR3: CASSLPQGGNEKLFF
V: TRBV6-2/TRBV6-3; size: NA; J: TRBJ2-3; D: TRBD2; DNA: TGTGCCAGCAGCATAGGGACTAGCGGGGGCAGAAATACGCAGTATTTT; CDR3: CASSIGTSGGRNTQYF
V: TRBV7-7; size: NA; J: TRBJ2-2; D: TRBD2; DNA: TGTGCCAGCAGCTATGGACTAGCAACCGGGGAGCTGTTTTTT; CDR3: CASSYGLATGELFF
V: TRBV28; size: NA; J: TRBJ1-2; D: TRBD1; DNA: TGTGCCAGCAGTGAGGGACAGGGATTCAACTATGGCTACACCTTC; CDR3: CASSEGQGFNYGYTF
V: TRBV7-2; size: NA; J: TRBJ2-1; D: NA; DNA: TGTGCCAGCAGCAATGCAGGGACACGCGTTGAGCAGTTCTTC; CDR3: CASSNAGTRVEQFF
V: TRBV10-3; size: NA; J: TRBJ2-3; D: NA; DNA: TGTGCCATCAGTGCCACTAGCACAGATACGCAGTATTTT; CDR3: CAISATSTDTQYF
V: TRBV15; size: NA; J: TRBJ1-2; D: NA; DNA: TGTGCCACCAGCAGAGATTTGGGGGGTGGCTACACCTTC; CDR3: CATSRDLGGGYTF
V: TRBV10-3; size: once; J: TRBJ1-5; D: NA; DNA: TGTGCCACCGCAAAGTCGAGTAATAGCAATCAGCCCCAGCATTTT; CDR3: CATAKSSNSNQPQHF
V: TRBV7-6; size: NA; J: TRBJ2-1; D: NA; DNA: TGTGCCAGCAGCTTAAGCGCGGGGACTGCGTTCAATGAGCAGTTCTTC; CDR3: CASSLSAGTAFNEQFF
V: TRBV5-5; size: NA; J: TRBJ2-1; D: TRBD2; DNA: TGTGCCAGCAGCAGTACCGGGACTAGCGTTAACAATGAGCAGTTCTTC; CDR3: CASSSTGTSVNNEQFF
V: TRBV2; size: once; J: TRBJ2-7; D: TRBD2; DNA: TGTGCCAGCAGTGCCCGCTGGGGTTTGGCTAGCGGGGTGGGTGAGCAGTACTTC; CDR3: CASSARWGLASGVGEQYF
V: TRBV4-2; size: NA; J: TRBJ1-5; D: NA; DNA: TGTGCCAGCAGCCAAAGTCACGGGGGTAGCAATCAGCCCCAGCATTTT; CDR3: CASSQSHGGSNQPQHF
V: TRBV3-1/TRBV3-2; size: few; J: TRBJ1-2; D: NA; DNA: TGTGCCAGCAGCCCTCCGGCAGGGTTTGAAGGCGGCTACACCTTC; CDR3: CASSPPAGFEGGYTF
V: TRBV5-4; size: once; J: TRBJ2-1; D: NA; DNA: TGTGCCAGCAGCCCTCCCCCAGGGGACAATGAGCAGTTCTTC; CDR3: CASSPPPGDNEQFF
V: TRBV11-3; size: NA; J: TRBJ2-3; D: NA; DNA: TGTGCCAGCAGCTGGCGAACAGGGGGGGCAGATACGCAGTATTTT; CDR3: CASSWRTGGADTQYF
V: TRBV5-5; size: NA; J: TRBJ2-5; D: NA; DNA: TGTGCCAGCAGCTTTTGGGCTCAAGAGACCCAGTACTTC; CDR3: CASSFWAQETQYF
V: TRBV14; size: NA; J: TRBJ2-2; D: NA; DNA: TGTGCCCCGAGGAGCTGCCAAAACACCGGGGAGCTGTTTTTT; CDR3: CAPRSCQNTGELFF
V: TRBV5-1; size: NA; J: TRBJ1-4; D: TRBD1; DNA: TGCGCCAGCAGCTTGAAGGGACAGCCGAATGAAAAACTGTTTTTT; CDR3: CASSLKGQPNEKLFF
V: TRBV5-5; size: NA; J: TRBJ2-7; D: NA; DNA: TGTGCCAGCAGCTTGGGAGACAGGCCCCGGAATACCCACGAGCAGTACTTC; CDR3: CASSLGDRPRNTHEQYF
V: TRBV5-1; size: large; J: TRBJ2-2; D: TRBD1; DNA: TGCGCCAGCAGCCCGGGGGCTCGGACAGGGACGAACACCGGGGAGCTGTTTTTT; CDR3: CASSPGARTGTNTGELFF
V: TRBV18; size: NA; J: TRBJ1-2; D: TRBD1; DNA: TGTGCCAGCTCACAGGGGGCCGTCTATGGCTACACCTTC; CDR3: CASSQGAVYGYTF
V: TRBV29-1; size: NA; J: TRBJ1-1; D: TRBD1; DNA: TGCAGCGTCGACGGGCAGGGGGCCCACACTGAAGCTTTCTTT; CDR3: CSVDGQGAHTEAFF
V: TRBV7-8; size: NA; J: TRBJ1-1; D: NA; DNA: TGTGCCAGCAGCTTAGGGGGGGGACCCAACACTGAAGCTTTCTTT; CDR3: CASSLGGGPNTEAFF
V: TRBV19; size: NA; J: TRBJ1-2; D: NA; DNA: TGTGCCAGTAGTATAGCGATCGTCGGAGCTAACTATGGCTACACCTTC; CDR3: CASSIAIVGANYGYTF
V: TRBV11-3; size: NA; J: TRBJ1-6; D: NA; DNA: TGTGCCAGCAGCTCACCCCGGACAGAGAATAATTCACCCCTCCACTTT; CDR3: CASSSPRTENNSPLHF
V: TRBV6-1; size: NA; J: TRBJ1-4; D: NA; DNA: TGTGCCAGCAGTGAGGCTCAGCCTAGAGAAAAACTGTTTTTT; CDR3: CASSEAQPREKLFF
V: TRBV28; size: NA; J: TRBJ1-2; D: NA; DNA: TGTGCCAGCAGTTTATTCGCGGTAACTAACTATGGCTACACCTTC; CDR3: CASSLFAVTNYGYTF
V: TRBV18; size: once; J: TRBJ1-5; D: TRBD1; DNA: TGTGCCAGCTCACCAAATGTCGGGACAGGGGGCAATCAGCCCCAGCATTTT; CDR3: CASSPNVGTGGNQPQHF
V: TRBV4-1; size: once; J: TRBJ2-5; D: TRBD2; DNA: TGCGCCAGCAGCCAAGATGGGCGGGGGGGACAAGAGACCCAGTACTTC; CDR3: CASSQDGRGGQETQYF
V: TRBV29-1; size: NA; J: TRBJ1-3; D: TRBD1; DNA: TGCAGCGGAAAGACAGGGGGCAGGAACACCATATATTTT; CDR3: CSGKTGGRNTIYF
V: TRBV5-6; size: NA; J: TRBJ2-5; D: TRBD1; DNA: TGTGCCAGCAGCAGCGGACAGGGGGGAGAGACCCAGTACTTC; CDR3: CASSSGQGGETQYF
V: TRBV4-1; size: few; J: TRBJ2-1; D: TRBD2; DNA: TGCGCCAGCAGCCTACGACTAGCGGGCTACAATGAGCAGTTCTTC; CDR3: CASSLRLAGYNEQFF
V: TRBV4-2; size: NA; J: TRBJ1-2; D: TRBD1; DNA: TGTGCCAGCAGCCAAGTTGGAGCAGGGGGCGGCTACACCTTC; CDR3: CASSQVGAGGGYTF
V: TRBV5-1; size: NA; J: TRBJ1-1; D: TRBD1; DNA: TGCGCCAGCAGCTTATCAGGGGGTCTAGAAGCTTTCTTT; CDR3: CASSLSGGLEAFF
V: TRBV6-5; size: NA; J: TRBJ1-6; D: TRBD1; DNA: TGTGCCAGCAGTCCCGGGACAGCTAGTTCACCCCTCCACTTT; CDR3: CASSPGTASSPLHF
V: TRBV7-9; size: NA; J: TRBJ2-2; D: NA; DNA: TGTGCCAGCAGCTCGCAGCAGGGTATCGCCGGGGAGCTGTTTTTT; CDR3: CASSSQQGIAGELFF
V: TRBV11-2; size: NA; J: TRBJ1-4; D: NA; DNA: TGTGCCAGCAGCTCGGTACAGGGCTTCGAACTGTTTTTT; CDR3: CASSSVQGFELFF
V: TRBV4-2; size: NA; J: TRBJ2-1; D: TRBD2; DNA: TGTGCCAGCAGCCAACCCCCTGGGGGACTAGCAGTCTTC; CDR3: CASSQPPGGLAVF
V: TRBV6-1; size: NA; J: TRBJ2-6; D: NA; DNA: TGTGCCAGCAGTGAGATCGAGCTAAGCTCTGGGGCCAACGTCCTGACTTTC; CDR3: CASSEIELSSGANVLTF